This is a list of T cell receptor beta chains from one sample in a study of T cells in Graves' hyperthyroidism and ophthalmopathy. TCRdb reprocessed the multiplex PCR reads via MiXCR and lists one record per CDR3 protein. The sample includes hundreds of thousands of distinct CDR3 sequences, about 45% seen only once; the top ten take 8.2%. The sample was peripheral blood or thyroid tissue (not recorded which). Receptors originate from a woman in her late teens or twenties with Graves' hyperthyroidism. Both conserved end residues are part of each CDR3. Each record gives: clone size, D gene, V gene, J gene, CDR3 protein, CDR3 DNA. D genes are given only for firm matches. Not every row has a clone size; where given, it reads once, few, many or a size class.

>few|TRBD1|TRBV9|TRBJ1-1
CASSVDRDRGSTEAFF
TGTGCCAGCAGCGTAGATAGGGACAGGGGGAGCACTGAAGCTTTCTTT
>-|TRBD1|TRBV29-1|TRBJ1-2
CSVTGTGVNYGYTF
TGCAGCGTCACAGGGACAGGGGTTAACTATGGCTACACCTTC
>-|-|TRBV11-1|TRBJ1-2
CASSLAAGEVGYTF
TGTGCCAGCAGCTTAGCGGCAGGGGAAGTTGGCTACACCTTC
>-|-|TRBV7-6|TRBJ1-6
CASSSGREQYSPLHF
TGTGCCAGCAGCTCTGGGAGGGAGCAGTACTCACCCCTCCACTTT
>-|-|TRBV29-1|TRBJ2-7
CSPEAQVHEQYF
TGCAGCCCTGAAGCCCAGGTTCACGAGCAGTACTTC
>many|-|TRBV7-2|TRBJ1-2
CASSGHFDGYTF
TGTGCCAGCAGCGGCCATTTCGATGGCTACACCTTC
>-|-|TRBV2|TRBJ2-1
CASSATGGLEQFF
TGTGCCAGCAGTGCGACTGGGGGTTTAGAGCAGTTCTTC
>-|TRBD2|TRBV19|TRBJ2-7
CASSPAGGPPYEQYF
TGTGCCAGCTCACCGGCGGGAGGGCCCCCCTACGAGCAGTACTTC
>-|-|TRBV29-1|TRBJ2-7
CSVFVGLDEQYF
TGCAGCGTTTTTGTAGGGCTGGACGAGCAGTACTTT
>many|-|TRBV7-6|TRBJ2-5
CASSQQGGETQYF
TGTGCCAGCAGCCAACAGGGAGGAGAGACCCAGTACTTC
>once|-|TRBV10-3|TRBJ2-5
CAISRYNQETQYF
TGTGCCATCAGCAGGTACAACCAAGAGACCCAGTACTTC
>-|-|TRBV24-1|TRBJ2-7
CAWSAQGFYEQYF
TGTGCCTGGAGTGCACAGGGCTTCTACGAGCAGTACTTC
>-|TRBD1|TRBV29-1|TRBJ1-6
CSVETGTGSPLHF
TGCAGCGTTGAGACAGGGACCGGTTCACCCCTCCACTTT
>-|-|TRBV29-1|TRBJ2-5
CSVRGEYF
TGCAGCGTCAGGGGGGAGTACTTC
>-|TRBD1|TRBV29-1|TRBJ1-2
CSVAGQGDWGYTF
TGCAGCGTTGCCGGACAGGGCGATTGGGGCTACACCTTC
>many|-|TRBV20-1|TRBJ1-1
CSAWANTEAFF
TGCAGTGCCTGGGCGAACACTGAAGCTTTCTTT
>once|-|TRBV7-8|TRBJ1-2
CASTSGRKHYGYTF
TGTGCCAGCACCTCGGGCAGAAAACACTATGGCTACACCTTC
>-|TRBD1|TRBV19|TRBJ1-3
CASSLDRGGRGNTIYF
TGTGCCAGTAGCCTCGACAGGGGAGGACGTGGAAACACCATATATTTT
>many|-|TRBV2|TRBJ1-2
CASSPSPGKSF
TGTGCCAGCAGTCCAAGCCCAGGGAAGAGCTTC
>many|-|TRBV29-1|TRBJ2-7
CSVVKGREQYF
TGCAGCGTGGTTAAAGGGCGCGAGCAGTACTTC
>-|-|TRBV2|TRBJ2-7
CASSADRSPSYEQYF
TGTGCCAGCAGTGCTGACCGGTCCCCCTCCTACGAGCAGTACTTC
>-|-|TRBV5-1|TRBJ1-2
CASSIGLVSKGPHGYTF
TGCGCCAGCAGCATAGGGCTTGTGTCGAAGGGGCCACATGGCTACACCTTC
>many|-|TRBV7-3|TRBJ2-2
CASSLRRDTGELFF
TGTGCCAGCAGCTTACGCCGCGACACCGGGGAGCTGTTTTTT
>many|TRBD2|TRBV29-1|TRBJ2-7
CSVEDSGTTYEQYF
TGCAGCGTTGAAGATTCTGGGACTACCTACGAGCAGTACTTC
>few|-|TRBV19|TRBJ2-2
CASSPRVAGELFF
TGTGCCAGTAGTCCCAGGGTTGCCGGGGAGCTGTTTTTT
>-|-|TRBV29-1|TRBJ2-5
CSVLGGSGETQYF
TGCAGCGTCCTAGGGGGCAGCGGGGAGACCCAGTACTTC
>-|TRBD2|TRBV6-5|TRBJ2-7
CAIKTAGVYEQYF
TGTGCCATCAAAACAGCGGGAGTTTACGAGCAGTACTTC
>-|-|TRBV9|TRBJ1-1
CASSGTVVNTEAFF
TGTGCCAGCAGCGGGACAGTCGTGAACACTGAAGCTTTCTTT
>few|-|TRBV11-3|TRBJ1-1
CASSLLTDTEAFF
TGTGCCAGCAGTCTTCTCACCGATACTGAAGCTTTCTTT
>few|-|TRBV7-3|TRBJ2-2
CASSFGASTGELFF
TGTGCCAGCAGCTTTGGTGCGAGCACCGGGGAGCTGTTTTTT
>-|-|TRBV4-3|TRBJ2-5
CASSQDWGQETQYF
TGCGCCAGCAGCCAAGATTGGGGGCAAGAGACCCAGTACTTC
>-|TRBD2|TRBV20-1|TRBJ2-3
CSAGLTSTDTQYF
TGCAGCGCGGGACTAACGAGCACAGATACGCAGTATTTT
>-|-|TRBV24-1|TRBJ1-2
CATSDPTARGSTNYGYTF
TGTGCCACCAGTGACCCGACCGCCCGAGGGAGTACTAACTATGGCTACACCTTC
>many|-|TRBV2|TRBJ1-2
CASSDDGPGYTF
TGTGCCAGCAGTGATGACGGACCGGGCTACACCTTC
>-|-|TRBV20-1|TRBJ2-7
CSASGAHGYEQYF
TGCAGTGCGTCCGGGGCCCATGGCTACGAGCAGTACTTC
>-|-|TRBV11-1|TRBJ2-7
CASSPRVEQYF
TGTGCCAGCAGCCCGAGGGTCGAGCAGTACTTC
>-|TRBD2|TRBV19|TRBJ2-5
CASSPDRGRERSETQYF
TGTGCCAGTAGTCCCGATCGTGGGCGGGAGAGATCAGAGACCCAGTACTTC
>-|TRBD2|TRBV29-1|TRBJ2-7
CSVAAGLVGEQYF
TGCAGCGTTGCTGCCGGACTAGTGGGTGAGCAGTACTTC
>-|TRBD2|TRBV7-9|TRBJ2-7
CASSGGGTRGLASYEQYF
TGTGCCAGCAGCGGCGGAGGGACTCGGGGACTAGCGTCCTACGAGCAGTACTTC
>-|TRBD1|TRBV7-3|TRBJ2-5
CASSLLGAGTGETQYF
TGTGCCAGCAGCTTATTAGGTGCCGGGACAGGGGAGACCCAGTACTTC